This entry is about one T cell receptor (beta chain). This entry comes from a study of human T cells and chemical hapten exposure. Study in general: Across samples, TCR yields varied, mostly owing to small differences in pooled library volumes.

Indicated time point: pre-sensitization, week 0. Noted treatment: therapeutic diphenylcyclopropenone sensitization with weekly scalp DPC. Only after blood had been drawn was each patch test applied. V was cut by 2 bases and J by 4 bases, with 8 bases left in between. The CDR3 totals 14 residues. The germline gives CDR1 SGHVS, CDR2 FQNEAQ. A single record per CDR3 protein comes from TCRdb applying MiXCR to the RACE reads. Among about 270,000 distinct CDR3 sequences, just under 8% were seen once, and the ten largest hold 0.9% to 1.5%. The source was whole blood, collected in connection with sensitization to the hapten diphenylcyclopropenone (DPC). This chain uses TRBV7-8 with TRBJ1-4, with no clear D. The source is a man younger than 30 with alopecia areata. Some clones in this sample may be carry-over from other donors' samples. The chain's CDR3 is CASSLILNNEKLFF. In DNA, the CDR3 is TGTGCCAGCAGCTTAATCCTGAATAATGAAAAACTGTTTTTT.